This entry features one TCR beta chain sequence. Its antigen is as yet unknown. The sample comes from a study of OX40 agonist ivuxolimab in advanced cancers. Study-level information: An agonistic human IgG2 monoclonal antibody against OX40 (CD134) was given. Study results and limitations: Certain nonresponders additionally had low normalized T-cell clonal expansion.

Peripheral blood came from all dose cohorts at three timepoints. Clones were read by immunoSEQ multiplex PCR, and TCRdb kept only the in-frame ones, dropping some. The sample yields 100,000 to 150,000 clones, about nine tenths seen once. V lost 4 bases and J lost 3, with 13 bases in between. This CDR3 is built from 14 residues. Germline lookup yields CDR1 MNHNY and CDR2 SVGAGI (reference sequence). The chain couples TRBV6-6 to TRBJ2-7; D is tentatively TRBD1 or TRBD2 (5 bases each). This material consisted of CD4+ or CD8+ T cells sorted from blood, taken in a trial of the OX40 agonist ivuxolimab. The sequence was obtained from an adult with an advanced solid tumor such as melanoma, head and neck, liver or kidney cancer. Here the CDR3 reads CASSSWDRYYEQYF. The CDR3 nucleotides read TGTGCCAGCAGTTCATGGGACCGATACTACGAGCAGTACTTC.